This T cell receptor beta chain appears in the sequencing data of a study of T cell responses to AZD1222 COVID-19 vaccine. Study observations and caveats: Only six or seven AZD1222 recipients tested seropositive at baseline. At 160-218 and 743-854, vaccine-associated CD4 TCRs were dominant, and they spanned spike.

The CDR3 spans 13 residues. Trimming took off 0 bases at V and 4 bases at J, with 7 bases between the two ends. CDR1 SGDLS and CDR2 YYNGEE come from the germline V gene. In its sample, this clone was seen a few times. What it binds is unknown. Clones were read by immunoSEQ multiplex PCR, and TCRdb kept only the in-frame ones, dropping some. The sample includes roughly 150,000 clones, 75% to 90% of them seen just once. This receptor was obtained from an adult who received the AZD1222 COVID-19 vaccine. Sequencing used peripheral blood, obtained 28 days after the second AZD1222 dose. This chain links TRBV9 with TRBJ1-1; no firm D call. The CDR3 region is CASSVEGRTEAFF. The CDR3 DNA is TGTGCCAGCAGCGTAGAGGGTCGCACTGAAGCTTTCTTT.